This T cell receptor (beta chain) originates from a study of shared clonotypes between healthy human individuals. The repertoire was sequenced with immunoSEQ multiplex PCR; TCRdb's copy has only in-frame clones and lacks some. The data contain about 2.1 million clones, roughly 91% of them singletons. The CDR3 sequence is 16 residues long. Germline V gives CDR1 LNHDA, CDR2 SQIVND (reference sequence). V was clipped by 3 bases and J by 0 bases, with 11 bases between them. About this clone: Its specificity is unknown.

General study results and limits: For sorted subsets, rarefaction showed incomplete sequencing despite large depth. Generation probabilities of non-shared clonotypes were lower (relative to those shared by all four donors). Naive subsets, compared against memory subsets, generally had larger estimated richness values.

It was CD45RO-negative cells, positively selected for CCR7, that made up naive CD8 cells, with terminally differentiated effector memory CD45RA+ cells excluded. HIV-negative, healthy adults without recent acute infections or vaccinations were the donors. This chain connects TRBV19 to TRBJ2-2; D ambiguous. The sample consisted of naive CD8+ T cells from PBMCs. The sequence derives from a man aged 18-30 years in good health. Some clones in this sample may be carry-over from other donors' samples. CDR3 residues: CASSMIGGTNTGELFF. The CDR3, as DNA: TGTGCCAGTAGTATGATAGGTGGGACGAACACCGGGGAGCTGTTTTTT.